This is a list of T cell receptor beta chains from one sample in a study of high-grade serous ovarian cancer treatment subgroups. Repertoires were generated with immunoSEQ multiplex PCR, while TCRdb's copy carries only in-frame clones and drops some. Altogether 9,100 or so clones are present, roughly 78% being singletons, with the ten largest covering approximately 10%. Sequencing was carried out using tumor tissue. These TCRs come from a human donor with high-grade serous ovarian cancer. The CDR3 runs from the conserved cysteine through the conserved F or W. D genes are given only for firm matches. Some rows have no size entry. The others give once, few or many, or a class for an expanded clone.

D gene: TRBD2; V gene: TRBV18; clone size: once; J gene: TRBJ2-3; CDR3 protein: CASSPPGGGDTQYF; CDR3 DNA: TGTGCCAGCTCACCCCCGGGGGGTGGAGATACGCAGTATTTT
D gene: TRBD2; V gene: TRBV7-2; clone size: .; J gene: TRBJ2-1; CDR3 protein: CASSLLAGVGNEQFF; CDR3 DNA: TGTGCCAGCAGCTTACTAGCGGGAGTGGGTAATGAGCAGTTCTTC
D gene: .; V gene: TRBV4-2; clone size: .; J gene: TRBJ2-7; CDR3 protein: CASSQEPAGSYEQYF; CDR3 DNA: TGTGCCAGCAGCCAAGAGCCGGCGGGCTCCTACGAGCAGTACTTC
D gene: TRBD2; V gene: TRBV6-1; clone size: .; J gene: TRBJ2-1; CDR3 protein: CAALTSGSSNEQFF; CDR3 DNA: TGTGCCGCCCTGACTAGCGGGAGCAGCAATGAGCAGTTCTTC
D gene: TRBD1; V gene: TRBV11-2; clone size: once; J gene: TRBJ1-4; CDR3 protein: CASSLLTNRGLNEKLFF; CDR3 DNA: TGTGCCAGCAGCCTTCTCACTAACAGGGGCCTTAATGAAAAACTGTTTTTT
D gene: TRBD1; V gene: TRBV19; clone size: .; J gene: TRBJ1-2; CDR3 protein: CASTPGTGYNYGYTF; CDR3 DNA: TGTGCCAGTACCCCCGGGACAGGGTATAACTATGGCTACACCTTC
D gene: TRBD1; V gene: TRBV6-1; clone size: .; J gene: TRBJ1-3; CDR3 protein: CASTLMGRGGNTIYF; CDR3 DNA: TGTGCCAGCACCCTCATGGGCAGGGGGGGAAACACCATATATTTT
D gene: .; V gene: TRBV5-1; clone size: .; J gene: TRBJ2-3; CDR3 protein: CASSVGSGSTDTQYF; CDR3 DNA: TGCGCCAGCAGTGTGGGTAGCGGAAGCACAGATACGCAGTATTTT
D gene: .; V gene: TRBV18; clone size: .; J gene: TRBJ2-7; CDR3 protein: CASSPQTRKFSEQYF; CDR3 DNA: TGTGCCAGCTCACCACAGACTAGGAAGTTCTCCGAGCAGTACTTC
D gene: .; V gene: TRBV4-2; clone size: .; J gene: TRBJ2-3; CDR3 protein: CASSPRPQGNTDTQYF; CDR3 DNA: TGTGCCAGCAGCCCGAGACCCCAGGGGAACACAGATACGCAGTATTTT
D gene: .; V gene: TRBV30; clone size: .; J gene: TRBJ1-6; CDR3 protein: CAWSPKFGRPFTNSPLHF; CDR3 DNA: TGTGCCTGGAGTCCTAAGTTCGGGCGGCCTTTCACCAATTCACCCCTCCACTTT
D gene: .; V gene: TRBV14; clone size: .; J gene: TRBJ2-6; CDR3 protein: CASSRWGANVLTF; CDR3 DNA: TGTGCCAGCAGCCGCTGGGGGGCCAACGTCCTGACTTTC
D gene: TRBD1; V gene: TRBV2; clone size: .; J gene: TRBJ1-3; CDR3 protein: CASSVVGQGNTIYF; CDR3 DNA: TGTGCCAGCAGTGTGGTGGGACAGGGCAACACCATATATTTT
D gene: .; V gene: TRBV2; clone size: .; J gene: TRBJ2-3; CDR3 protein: CASSESRSTDTQYF; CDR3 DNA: TGTGCCAGCAGTGAAAGTAGAAGCACAGATACGCAGTATTTT
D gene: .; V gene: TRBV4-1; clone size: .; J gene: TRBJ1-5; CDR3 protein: CASSPSGRANQPQHF; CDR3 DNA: TGCGCCAGCAGCCCTTCGGGCAGGGCGAATCAGCCCCAGCATTTT
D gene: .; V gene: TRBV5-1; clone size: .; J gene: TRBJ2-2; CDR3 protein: CASSAAGGELFF; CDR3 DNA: TGCGCCAGCAGCGCGGCGGGAGGGGAGCTGTTTTTT
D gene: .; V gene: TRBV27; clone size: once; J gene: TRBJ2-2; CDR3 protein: CASSLRSRAPGELFF; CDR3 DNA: TGTGCCAGCAGTTTAAGGTCCAGGGCTCCCGGGGAGCTGTTTTTT
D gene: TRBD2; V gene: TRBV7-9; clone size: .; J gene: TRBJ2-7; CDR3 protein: CASSFPYATSGSSYEQYF; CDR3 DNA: TGTGCCAGCAGCTTTCCGTATGCGACTAGCGGTAGCTCCTACGAGCAGTACTTC
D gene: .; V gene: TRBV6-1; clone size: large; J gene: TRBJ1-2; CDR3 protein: CASHGFSYGYTF; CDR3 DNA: TGTGCCAGCCACGGTTTCTCCTATGGCTACACCTTC
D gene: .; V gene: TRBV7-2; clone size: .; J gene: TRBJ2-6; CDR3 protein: CASSLYLHRSSGANVLTF; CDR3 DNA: TGTGCCAGCAGCTTATATTTGCACCGGAGCTCTGGGGCCAACGTCCTGACTTTC
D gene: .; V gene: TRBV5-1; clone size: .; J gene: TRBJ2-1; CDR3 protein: CASSLDPVYNEQFF; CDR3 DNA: TGCGCCAGCAGCTTGGATCCCGTCTACAATGAGCAGTTCTTC
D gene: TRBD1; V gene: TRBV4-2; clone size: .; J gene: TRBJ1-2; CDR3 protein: CASSHQDREGYTF; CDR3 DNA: TGTGCCAGCAGCCACCAAGACAGGGAAGGCTACACCTTC
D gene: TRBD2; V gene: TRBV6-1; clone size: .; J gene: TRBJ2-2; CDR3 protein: CASRGGRAPGELFF; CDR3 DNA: TGTGCCAGCAGGGGCGGGAGGGCCCCCGGGGAGCTGTTTTTT
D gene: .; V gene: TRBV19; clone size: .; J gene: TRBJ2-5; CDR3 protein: CASSPRAQETQYF; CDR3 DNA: TGTGCCAGTAGTCCCCGGGCGCAAGAGACCCAGTACTTC
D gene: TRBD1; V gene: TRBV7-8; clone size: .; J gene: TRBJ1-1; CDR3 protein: CASSLQGGGTEAFF; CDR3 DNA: TGTGCCAGCAGCTTACAGGGGGGAGGAACTGAAGCTTTCTTT
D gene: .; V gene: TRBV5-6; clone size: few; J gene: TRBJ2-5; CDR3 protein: CASSLVGLRKAGETQYF; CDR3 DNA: TGTGCCAGCAGCTTGGTTGGACTACGCAAAGCAGGGGAGACCCAGTACTTC
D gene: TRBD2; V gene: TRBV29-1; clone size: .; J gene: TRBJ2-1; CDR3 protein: CSVNRASGSNEQFF; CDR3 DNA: TGCAGCGTCAACAGGGCTAGCGGGTCAAATGAGCAGTTCTTC
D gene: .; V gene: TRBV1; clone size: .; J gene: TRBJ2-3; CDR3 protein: CTSTRREIGTDTQYF; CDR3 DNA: TGCACCAGCACCCGGCGGGAGATTGGCACAGATACGCAGTATTTT
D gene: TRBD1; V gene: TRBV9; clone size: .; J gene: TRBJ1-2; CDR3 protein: CASSVEGQGAGYTF; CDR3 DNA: TGTGCCAGCAGCGTAGAAGGACAGGGCGCTGGCTACACCTTC
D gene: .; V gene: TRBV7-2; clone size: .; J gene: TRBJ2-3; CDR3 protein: CASSLASTGTQYF; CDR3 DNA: TGTGCCAGCAGCTTAGCTAGCACGGGTACGCAGTATTTT
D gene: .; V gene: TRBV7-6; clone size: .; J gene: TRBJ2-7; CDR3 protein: CASSRRSSSYEQYF; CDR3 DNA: TGTGCCAGCAGCCGAAGGTCCTCCTCCTACGAGCAGTACTTC
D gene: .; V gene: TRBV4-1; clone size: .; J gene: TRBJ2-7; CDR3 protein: CASSQGSGGGGYEQYF; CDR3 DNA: TGCGCCAGCAGCCAAGGTTCAGGGGGAGGGGGATACGAGCAGTACTTC
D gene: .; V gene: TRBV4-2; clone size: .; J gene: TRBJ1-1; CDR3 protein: CASSQQGEAFF; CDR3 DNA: TGTGCCAGCAGCCAACAGGGTGAAGCTTTCTTT
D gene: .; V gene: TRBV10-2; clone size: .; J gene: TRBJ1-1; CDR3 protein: CASSDDLSNTEAFF; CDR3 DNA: TGCGCCAGCAGTGATGACTTGTCAAACACTGAAGCTTTCTTT
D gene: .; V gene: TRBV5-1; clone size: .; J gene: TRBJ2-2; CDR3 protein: CASSPGQTSVAGELFF; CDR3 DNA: TGCGCCAGCAGCCCGGGACAGACTAGCGTCGCCGGGGAGCTGTTTTTT
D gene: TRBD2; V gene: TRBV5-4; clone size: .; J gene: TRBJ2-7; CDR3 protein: CASSLSGRAHYEQYF; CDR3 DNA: TGTGCCAGCAGCTTATCCGGGAGGGCCCACTACGAGCAGTACTTC
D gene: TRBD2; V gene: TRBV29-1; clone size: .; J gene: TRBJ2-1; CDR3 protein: CSRLAVYNEQFF; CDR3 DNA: TGCAGTAGACTAGCGGTATACAATGAGCAGTTCTTC
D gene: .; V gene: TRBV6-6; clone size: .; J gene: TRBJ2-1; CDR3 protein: CASSYRGQWIF; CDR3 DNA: TGTGCCAGCAGTTACCGCGGACAATGGATCTTC
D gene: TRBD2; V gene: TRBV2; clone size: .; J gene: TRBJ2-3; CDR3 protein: CASSGLAGSTDTQYF; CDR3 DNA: TGTGCCAGCAGTGGGCTAGCGGGTAGCACAGATACGCAGTATTTT
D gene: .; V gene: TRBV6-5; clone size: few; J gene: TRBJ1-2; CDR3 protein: CASHGFSYGYTF; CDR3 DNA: TGTGCCAGCCACGGTTTCTCCTATGGCTACACCTTC
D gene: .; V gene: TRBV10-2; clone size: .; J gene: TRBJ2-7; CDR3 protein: CASLTLDEPSSYEQYF; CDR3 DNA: TGCGCCAGCCTTACCTTAGATGAACCGAGCTCCTACGAGCAGTACTTC
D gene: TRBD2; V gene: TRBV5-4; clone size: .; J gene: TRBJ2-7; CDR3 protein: CASSQEAGVPSYEQYF; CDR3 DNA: TGTGCCAGCAGCCAGGAAGCGGGAGTCCCTTCCTACGAGCAGTACTTC
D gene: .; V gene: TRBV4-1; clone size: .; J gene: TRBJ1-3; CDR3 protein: CASSVEGTGNTIYF; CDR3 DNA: TGCGCCAGCAGCGTAGAGGGTACTGGAAACACCATATATTTT
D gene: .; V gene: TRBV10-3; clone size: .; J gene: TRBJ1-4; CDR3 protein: CAISPSATNEKLFF; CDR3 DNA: TGTGCCATCAGCCCGAGTGCAACTAATGAAAAACTGTTTTTT
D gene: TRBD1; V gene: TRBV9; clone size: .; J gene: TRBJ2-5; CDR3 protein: CASSVMPHGQGETQYF; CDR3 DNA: TGTGCCAGCAGCGTAATGCCCCATGGACAGGGAGAGACCCAGTACTTC
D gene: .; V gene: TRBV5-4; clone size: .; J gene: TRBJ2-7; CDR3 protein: CASSSGRVPYEQYF; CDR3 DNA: TGTGCCAGCAGCTCAGGGCGGGTCCCCTACGAGCAGTACTTC
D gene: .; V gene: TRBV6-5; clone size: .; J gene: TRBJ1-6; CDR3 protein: CASRAGESPLHF; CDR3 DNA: TGTGCCAGCAGGGCCGGTGAATCACCCCTCCACTTT
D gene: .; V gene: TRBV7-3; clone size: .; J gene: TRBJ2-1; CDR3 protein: CASSLGQLTYNEQFF; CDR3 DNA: TGTGCCAGCAGCTTAGGACAGCTTACCTACAATGAGCAGTTCTTC
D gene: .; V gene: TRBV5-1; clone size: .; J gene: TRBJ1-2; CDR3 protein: CASSLGGRGANYGYTF; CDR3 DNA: TGCGCCAGCAGCTTGGGGGGACGGGGGGCCAACTATGGCTACACCTTC
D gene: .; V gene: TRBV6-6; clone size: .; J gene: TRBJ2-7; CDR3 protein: CASSYLADEQYF; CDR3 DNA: TGTGCCAGCAGTTACCTCGCCGACGAGCAGTACTTC
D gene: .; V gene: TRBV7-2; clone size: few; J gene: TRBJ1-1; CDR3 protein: CASSFRGGNTEAFF; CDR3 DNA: TGTGCCAGCAGCTTCAGGGGCGGGAACACTGAAGCTTTCTTT
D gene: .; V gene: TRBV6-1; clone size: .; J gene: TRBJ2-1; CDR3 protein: CASSEAGWTSSSYNEQFF; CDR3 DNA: TGTGCCAGCAGTGAAGCGGGGTGGACTTCTAGCTCCTACAATGAGCAGTTCTTC
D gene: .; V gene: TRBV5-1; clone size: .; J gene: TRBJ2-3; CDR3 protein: CASSSPREALMGGTDTQYF; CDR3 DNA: TGCGCCAGCAGCTCCCCCCGGGAAGCTCTTATGGGCGGCACAGATACGCAGTATTTT